This entry lists 20 T cell receptor beta chains sequenced from one sample in a study of molecular identifiers for immune sequencing clone quantification. Using its own MiXCR run on the PCR reads, TCRdb lists one record per CDR3 protein. The table shows a few hundred thousand distinct CDR3 sequences, with roughly 24% occurring only once. Specimen: naive CD8+ T cells from blood, with Jurkat cell RNA spiked in. Subset indicated: FACS-sorted CD8+CD4-CCR7+CD45RA+ naive T cells. These receptors came from a human donor in good health. Some libraries in this study had Jurkat cell RNA spiked in.

This clonotype came up once. V is TRBV20-1 and J is TRBJ2-7; 7 nucleotides align to TRBD1. There are 15 residues in the CDR3. With 5 bases clipped from V and 5 bases from J, the junction kept 15 bases outside the gene matches. CDR1 is DFQATT, CDR2 SNEGSKA, per germline (reference sequence). The CDR3 DNA follows: TGCAGTGCTCCCCCCCCGGACAGGATTTGGGACGAGCAGTACTTC. This translates into CSAPPPDRIWDEQYF.

This clonotype occurred many times. This chain uses TRBV6-5 with TRBJ2-5; possible D gene TRBD2, 6 bases. Trimming shortened V by 6 bases and J by 1 base, and 21 bases separated the two germline ends. Germline-derived CDR1 and CDR2 are MNHEY and SVGAGI. The CDR3 is made up of 17 amino acids. The chain's CDR3 is CASSIAGTRRGQETQYF. In nucleotides, the CDR3 is TGTGCCAGCAGCATCGCCGGGACCCGGAGGGGCCAAGAGACCCAGTACTTC.

This clonotype has only a few counts. This sequence may be a read error, since a much larger clone differs from it by one base. The rearrangement joins TRBV7-2 to TRBJ2-1; D call uncertain. The germline V gene encodes CDR1 SGHTA and CDR2 FQGNSA. Trimming pared 4 bases from V and 6 bases from J, leaving 19 bases between. The CDR3 spans 16 residues. In DNA, the CDR3 is TGTGCCAGCAGCTCGAATGGAAGGCTTCCCTTCAATGAGCAGTTCTTC. As protein: CASSSNGRLPFNEQFF. The full variable domain, in which reference TRBV7-2 and TRBJ2-1 provide the parts outside the CDR3, is GAGVSQSPSNKVTEKGKDVELRCDPISGHTALYWYRQSLGQGLEFLIYFQGNSAPDKSGLPSDRFSAERTGGSVSTLTIQRTQQEDSAVYLCASSSNGRLPFNEQFFGPGTRLTVL.

This clonotype was detected ten times or more. The chain links TRBV27 to TRBJ1-1, with a weak D call TRBD1 (5 bases). Germline assignment: CDR1 MNHEY and CDR2 SMNVEV (reference sequence). Trimming left V 6 bases short and J 4 bases short, with 15 bases between. The CDR3 length is 14 residues. The DNA of the CDR3 is TGTGCCAGCAGATTCGTGGGGGGGGGCACTGAAGCTTTCTTT. This sequence encodes CASRFVGGGTEAFF.

The chain is built from TRBV29-1 and TRBJ2-3; 7 bases match TRBD1. Germline V gene lookup returns CDR1 SQVTM and CDR2 ANQGSEA. CDR3 size: 14 residues. CDR3 sequence: CSGQDGSSTDTQYF. CDR3 bases: TGCAGTGGACAGGACGGATCTAGCACAGATACGCAGTATTTT.

This clonotype has ten or more counts. This rearrangement joins TRBV4-3 to TRBJ1-5; 7 positions agree with TRBD1. There are 15 residues in the CDR3. V dropped 1 base and J dropped 2; count of bases not matched to a gene: 2. Per the germline V gene, CDR1 is LGHNA and CDR2 is YSLEER. In nucleotides, the CDR3 is TGCGCCAGCAGCCAAGGGACAGGCCGCAATCAGCCCCAGCATTTT. This translates into CASSQGTGRNQPQHF.

On this clonotype itself: Since a much larger clone is just one base distant, this may be a read error. The chain uses TRBV6-5 and TRBJ2-3, with TRBD2 as a possible D gene (6 bases). Germline CDR1 reads MNHEY; CDR2 reads SVGAGI. The V end lost 7 bases, the J end lost 4 bases, and 18 bases lay between the germline ends. The CDR3 consists of 15 residues. The CDR3 spells CASMGGALDADTQYF. The CDR3 DNA reads TGTGCCAGCATGGGAGGTGCGCTCGACGCAGATACGCAGTATTTT.

This chain connects TRBV29-1 to TRBJ2-7, with a possible D match to TRBD1 (5 bases). Trimming took off 5 bases at V and 2 bases at J, with 13 bases between the two ends. Germline V gene data show CDR1 as SQVTM and CDR2 as ANQGSEA. This CDR3 has 13 residues. CDR3 sequence reads: CSVSGQETYEQYF. The CDR3 DNA is TGCAGCGTTTCAGGGCAAGAGACCTACGAGCAGTACTTC.

A few counts support this clonotype. This rearrangement joins TRBV20-1 to TRBJ1-6; a weak D match, TRBD1 (6 bases). V shed 2 bases and J shed 4 bases, with 9 bases lying between them. The germline V gene has CDR1 DFQATT and CDR2 SNEGSKA (reference sequence). The CDR3 runs to 14 residues. The CDR3 coding sequence is TGCAGTGCTAGAACAGGGACATATAATTCACCCCTCCACTTT. Protein: CSARTGTYNSPLHF.

In regard to this clonotype: A much larger clone differs from this one at a single base, so this may be a read error. This chain links TRBV5-4 with TRBJ2-3; D is possibly TRBD2 (6 bases). CDR3 length: 15 amino acids. V was cut by 3 bases and J by 6 bases, with 17 bases left in between. Per the germline V gene, CDR1 is SGHNT and CDR2 is YYREEE (reference sequence). CDR3 bases: TGTGCCAGCAGCTCGCGGGATTTAACCGGGGATACGCAGTATTTT. It encodes CASSSRDLTGDTQYF.

The chain is built from TRBV12-3 or TRBV12-4 and TRBJ2-5; D not certain. The V end lost 2 bases, the J end lost 0 bases, and 4 bases lay between the germline ends. This CDR3 comprises 13 residues. The CDR3 reads CASSLWDQETQYF. Here the CDR3 DNA reads TGTGCCAGCAGTTTATGGGACCAAGAGACCCAGTACTTC.

This clonotype has just a few counts. The chain carries TRBV28 and TRBJ1-4, with a tentative D call TRBD1 (6 bases). CDR1 and CDR2 (germline): MDHEN, SYDVKM. CDR3 length: 17 amino acids. Trimming removed 3 bases at V and 6 bases at J, with 20 bases between. The DNA of the CDR3 is TGTGCCAGCAGTTTCACAAGCGGGGGGCGAGAGGATGAAAAACTGTTTTTT. Protein: CASSFTSGGREDEKLFF.

This rearrangement joins TRBV4-3 to TRBJ2-6; D is tentatively TRBD1 or TRBD2 (5 bases each). Germline values: CDR1 LGHNA, CDR2 YSLEER. The ends were cut back, 0 bases at V and 0 bases at J, with 21 bases in the middle. This CDR3 contains 21 residues. The CDR3 loop is CASSQDKVGTQYSSGANVLTF. CDR3 bases: TGCGCCAGCAGCCAAGATAAAGTGGGGACGCAATATAGCTCTGGGGCCAACGTCCTGACTTTC.

For this clonotype: This may be a read error, as it is one base from a much larger clone. The rearrangement uses TRBV4-3 and TRBJ2-7; 7 positions match TRBD1. V lost 1 base, J lost 6 bases, and 9 bases stayed unmatched. This CDR3 has 15 amino acids. Germline values: CDR1 LGHNA, CDR2 YSLEER. The CDR3 is CASSQGTGRPSEQYF. The CDR3 bases are TGCGCCAGCAGCCAAGGGACAGGCCGACCGAGCGAGCAGTACTTC.

This clonotype was detected ten times or more. The chain combines TRBV6-5 with TRBJ2-3; 12 positions agree with TRBD2. V dropped 6 bases and J dropped 3; count of bases not matched to a gene: 10. Per germline, CDR1 MNHEY and CDR2 SVGAGI. The CDR3 spans 17 residues. The CDR3 DNA is TGTGCCAGCAGATCCGGGACTAGCGGGCTCATTACAGATACGCAGTATTTT. Protein sequence: CASRSGTSGLITDTQYF.

This clonotype was picked up a small number of times. The rearrangement links TRBV6-6 to TRBJ2-3, with 15 bases that match TRBD2. With V trimmed by 6 bases and J by 6 bases, 10 bases remained unmatched. CDR1 and CDR2 (germline): MNHNY, SVGAGI (reference sequence). There are 17 residues in the CDR3. As DNA, the CDR3 is TGTGCCAGCAGCCTACTGCCCGGACTAGCGGGGGGGGATACGCAGTATTTT. It codes for CASSLLPGLAGGDTQYF.

This clonotype was picked up a small number of times. This rearrangement joins TRBV12-3 or TRBV12-4 to TRBJ2-3; weak D call: TRBD2 (6 bases). This CDR3 has 16 residues. Deletions cut 8 bases from V and 5 bases from J, with 23 bases between. The CDR3 DNA sequence: TGTGCCAGCTCGGAACCTGGCGGGACGGAGGGAGATACGCAGTATTTT. Encoded protein: CASSEPGGTEGDTQYF.

In this sample, this clonotype turned up a few times. The chain is built from TRBV19 and TRBJ1-2; tentative D call: TRBD1 (6 bases). Per germline, CDR1 LNHDA and CDR2 SQIVND (reference sequence). The CDR3 length is 14 residues. The germline V and J ends were trimmed by 5 bases and 3 bases, with 13 bases remaining between them. Here the CDR3 reads CASSWGGQYYGYTF. The CDR3 nucleotides read TGTGCCAGTAGTTGGGGAGGACAGTACTATGGCTACACCTTC. The variable domain in full, completed from reference TRBV19 and TRBJ1-2, reads DGGITQSPKYLFRKEGQNVTLSCEQNLNHDAMYWYRQDPGQGLRLIYYSQIVNDFQKGDIAEGYSVSREKKESFPLTVTSAQKNPTAFYLCASSWGGQYYGYTFGSGTRLTVV.

The J gene is TRBJ2-1, the V gene TRBV5-6; D is perhaps TRBD2 (6 bases). V shed 0 bases and J shed 6 bases, with 22 bases lying between them. The CDR3 has 18 residues. The germline gives CDR1 SGHDT, CDR2 YYEEEE. CDR3 residues: CASSLVGGGPYIPNEQFF. CDR3 sequence (DNA): TGTGCCAGCAGCTTGGTCGGGGGAGGACCCTACATCCCCAATGAGCAGTTCTTC.

In its sample, this clonotype was seen a few times. This chain links TRBV5-8 with TRBJ2-7, with TRBD2 matching 7 bases. Trimming removed 0 bases from V and 3 bases from J; junction bases left unmatched: 6. The germline V gene has CDR1 SGHTS and CDR2 YDEGEE. The CDR3 totals 15 residues. DNA for the CDR3: TGTGCCAGCAGCTTGGGGGGGGGAGCAGGCTACGAGCAGTACTTC. Protein product: CASSLGGGAGYEQYF.